This T cell receptor (beta chain) stems from a study of blood T cell repertoires in COVID-19. Study-wide background: PBMCs, B-cell-depleted T cells, or T cells were the source of the cDNA or gDNA that made up the material.

In the study's own analysis: From reference gene primer amplification, estimates of nucleated cell counts were derived. TCRdb's table, derived via immunoSEQ multiplex PCR, lists solely in-frame clones and lacks some. The D gene and trimming were derived from the DNA, and the V and J assignments and clone size from that table. In the table there are 75,000 or so clones, roughly 86% of which are singletons. This CDR3 contains 16 residues. Germline V lookup: CDR1 SGDLS, CDR2 YYNGEE. The V segment lost 4 bases and the J segment 3 bases; nucleotides outside the gene matches: 9. This clonotype originated in a man between 45 and 60 years old with acute or convalescent COVID-19. The source material was peripheral blood. This chain connects TRBV9 to TRBJ1-2; 10 nucleotides line up with TRBD1. Here the CDR3 reads CASSPGTGVDDYGYTF. The CDR3 coding sequence is TGTGCCAGCAGCCCCGGGACAGGGGTGGATGACTATGGCTACACCTTC.